The entry that follows covers one T cell receptor beta chain sequence. The data derive from a study of blood T cell repertoires in COVID-19. Across the whole study: There were acute and convalescent COVID-19 samples, and they came from the United States, Italy and Spain. The cDNA or gDNA used as material had been derived from T cells, B-cell-depleted T cells, or PBMCs.

As handled by the study authors: Amplified reference gene primers provided the basis for estimating nucleated cell counts. Measured with immunoSEQ multiplex PCR; TCRdb has only the in-frame clones, and not every one. The D gene and trimming were derived from the DNA, and the V and J assignments and clone size from that table. The data contain 70,000 to 90,000 clones, 86% of them singletons. The clonotype was recovered from a man in his sixties with acute or convalescent COVID-19. Sequencing was carried out using peripheral blood.

The CDR3 region has the DNA TGTGCCAGCAGGGAGACGTCGGGGAGGAGACTGGGCTACACCTTC. It specifies CASRETSGRRLGYTF. This rearrangement joins TRBV6-5 to TRBJ1-2; no clear D gene. Trimming cost V 6 bases and J 8 bases, with 22 bases left between them. The CDR3 is 15 residues long. CDR1 is MNHEY and CDR2 is SVGAGI in the germline V gene.